This TCR beta chain was identified during a study of T cell responses to AZD1222 COVID-19 vaccine. Study observations and caveats: The peak T cell response came first, and repertoires were sampled only after it. Compared with day 0, the breadth and depth of the Spike-specific TCR repertoire rose significantly after two doses of AZD1222. Close to half of spike-specific TCRs reportedly recognize unmutated variant regions.

Germline V CDR1 and CDR2: LNHDA, SQIVND (reference sequence). Trimming took off 4 bases at V and 8 bases at J, with 17 bases between the two ends. The CDR3 covers 15 residues. Points on this clone: The antigen is not known.

TCRdb's copy holds only in-frame clones and misses some; the assay was immunoSEQ multiplex PCR. This sample has some 87,000 clones, with about 90% found just once. V is TRBV19 and J is TRBJ1-4; maybe TRBD1 (5 bases). The source was peripheral blood, collected on day 0 of MenACWY control vaccination. The sequence was collected from an adult in good health. The DNA for the CDR3 is TGTGCCAGTAGTAGTCAGGGAGGCGGGAACGAAAAACTGTTTTTT. This codes for CASSSQGGGNEKLFF.